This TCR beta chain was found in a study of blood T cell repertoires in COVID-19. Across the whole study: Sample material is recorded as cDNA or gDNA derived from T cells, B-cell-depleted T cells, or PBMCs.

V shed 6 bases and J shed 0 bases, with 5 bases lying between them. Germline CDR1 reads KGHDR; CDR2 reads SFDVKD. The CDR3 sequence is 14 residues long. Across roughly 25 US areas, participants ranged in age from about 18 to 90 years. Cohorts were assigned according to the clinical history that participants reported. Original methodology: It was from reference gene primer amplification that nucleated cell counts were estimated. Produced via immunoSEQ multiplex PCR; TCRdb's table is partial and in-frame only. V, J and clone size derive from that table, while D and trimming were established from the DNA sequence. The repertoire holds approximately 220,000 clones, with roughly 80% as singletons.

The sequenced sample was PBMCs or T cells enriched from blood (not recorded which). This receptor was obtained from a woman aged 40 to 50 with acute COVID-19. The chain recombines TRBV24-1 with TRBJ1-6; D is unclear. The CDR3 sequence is CATSSSSYNSPLHF. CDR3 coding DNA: TGTGCCACCAGTTCCAGCTCCTATAATTCACCCCTCCACTTT.